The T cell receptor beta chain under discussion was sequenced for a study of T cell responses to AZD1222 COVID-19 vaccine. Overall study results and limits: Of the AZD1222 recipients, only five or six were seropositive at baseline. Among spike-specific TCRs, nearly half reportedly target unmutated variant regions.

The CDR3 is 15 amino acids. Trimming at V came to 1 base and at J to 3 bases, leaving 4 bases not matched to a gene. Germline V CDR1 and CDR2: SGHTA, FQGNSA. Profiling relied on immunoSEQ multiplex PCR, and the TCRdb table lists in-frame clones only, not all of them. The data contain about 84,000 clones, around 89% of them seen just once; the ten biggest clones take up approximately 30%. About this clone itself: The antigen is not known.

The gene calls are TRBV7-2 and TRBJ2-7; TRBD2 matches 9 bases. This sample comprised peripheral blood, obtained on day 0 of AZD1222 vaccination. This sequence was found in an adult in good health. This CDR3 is CASSLGASGDYEQYF. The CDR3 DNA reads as TGTGCCAGCAGCTTAGGGGCTAGCGGGGACTACGAGCAGTACTTC.